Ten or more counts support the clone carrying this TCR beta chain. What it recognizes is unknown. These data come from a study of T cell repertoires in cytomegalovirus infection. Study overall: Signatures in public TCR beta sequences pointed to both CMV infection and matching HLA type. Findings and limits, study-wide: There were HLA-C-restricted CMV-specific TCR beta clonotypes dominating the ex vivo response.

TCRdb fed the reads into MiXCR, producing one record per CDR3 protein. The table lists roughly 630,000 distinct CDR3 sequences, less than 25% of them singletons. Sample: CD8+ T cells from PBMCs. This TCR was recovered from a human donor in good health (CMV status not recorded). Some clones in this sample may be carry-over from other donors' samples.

This chain's CDR3 is CASSSSGGSSYEQYF. In DNA, the CDR3 is TGTGCCAGCAGTTCAAGCGGGGGGAGCTCCTACGAGCAGTACTTC. This chain links TRBV7-9 with TRBJ2-7, with 9 positions matching TRBD2. Germline CDR1 and CDR2: SEHNR and FQNEAQ (reference sequence). The trim removed 6 bases at V and 0 bases at J, leaving 6 bases unmatched. CDR3 size: 15 residues. Supplemented by reference TRBV7-9 and TRBJ2-7, the full variable domain reads DTGVSQNPRHKITKRGQNVTFRCDPISEHNRLYWYRQTLGQGPEFLTYFQNEAQLEKSRLLSDRFSAERPKGSFSTLEIQRTEQGDSAMYLCASSSSGGSSYEQYFGPGTRLTVT.